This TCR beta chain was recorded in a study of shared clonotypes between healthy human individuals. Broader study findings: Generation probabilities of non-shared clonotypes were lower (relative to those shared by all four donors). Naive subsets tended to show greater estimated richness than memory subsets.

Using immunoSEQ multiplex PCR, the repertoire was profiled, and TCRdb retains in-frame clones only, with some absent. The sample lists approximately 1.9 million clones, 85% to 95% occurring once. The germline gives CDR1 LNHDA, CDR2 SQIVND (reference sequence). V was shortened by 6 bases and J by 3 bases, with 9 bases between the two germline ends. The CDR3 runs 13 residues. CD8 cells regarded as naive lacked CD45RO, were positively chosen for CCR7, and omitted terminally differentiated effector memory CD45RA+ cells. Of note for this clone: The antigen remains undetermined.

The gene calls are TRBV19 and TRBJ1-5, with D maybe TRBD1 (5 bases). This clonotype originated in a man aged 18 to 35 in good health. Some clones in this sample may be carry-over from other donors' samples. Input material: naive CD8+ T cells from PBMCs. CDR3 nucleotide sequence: TGTGCCAGTAGCGGAGGGGCCAATCAGCCCCAGCATTTT. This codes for CASSGGANQPQHF.